The 12 T cell receptor beta chains in this list originate from one sample, sequenced in a study of patients and donors after allogeneic stem cell transplantation (dated by TCRdb to 2018 to 2020). To prepare the library, RT-PCR was applied. Sequencer: NextSeq 550. TCRdb reprocessed the public reads (quality trimming at Q25 with fastp, clone calling with MiXCR) and kept in-frame beta chains. All rows with the same CDR3 protein become a single entry with the most common DNA and genes. The sample table shows about 410,000 distinct CDR3 sequences, and roughly 17% are seen once. The ten biggest clones cover around 7.9% of the sample. Sequenced input: blood, either unsorted or a sorted T cell fraction (not recorded which). Receptors were obtained from a human donor who was either an allogeneic HSCT recipient or a stem cell or donor lymphocyte infusion donor (not recorded which). It is not recorded whose cells these are; they may come from a transplant donor.

This clonotype was seen a handful of times. V usage is TRBV7-2 and J usage is TRBJ2-3; TRBD1 might be the D (5 bases). Germline V gives CDR1 SGHTA, CDR2 FQGNSA. Trimming took 1 base from V and 2 from J, leaving 10 bases between them. The CDR3 is 15 residues long. The CDR3 protein is CASSLEGRITDTQYF. The CDR3 DNA reads TGTGCCAGCAGCTTAGAGGGGCGAATCACAGATACGCAGTATTTT.

The rearrangement links TRBV5-4 to TRBJ2-7, with a possible D match to TRBD1 (6 bases). The length of the CDR3 is 14 residues. Germline V gene sequence: CDR1 SGHNT, CDR2 YYREEE (reference sequence). V was trimmed by 4 bases and J by 1 base, leaving 12 bases between them. The CDR3 reads CASSHRVESYEQYF. The CDR3 DNA is TGTGCCAGCAGCCACAGGGTGGAGTCCTACGAGCAGTACTTC.

About this clonotype itself: Just one base apart from a much larger clone, this may be a read error. The V gene is TRBV6-2 or TRBV6-3, the J gene TRBJ2-7; D call uncertain. From germline, CDR1 is MNHEY and CDR2 SVGEGT. The length of the CDR3 is 11 residues. Here the CDR3 reads CASSYSHEQYF. The CDR3 nucleotides are TGTGCCAGCAGTTACTCCCACGAGCAGTACTTC.

Only a few counts were recorded for this clonotype. V gene TRBV29-1 combines with J gene TRBJ1-6; a possible D gene is TRBD1 (5 bases). The length of the CDR3 is 12 residues. Germline V gives CDR1 SQVTM, CDR2 ANQGSEA. V lost 4 bases and J 9 bases, leaving 10 bases between the germline ends. The CDR3 DNA reads as TGCAGCGTTGGACAGAGGGGTTCACCCCTCCACTTT. Translating it yields CSVGQRGSPLHF.

V usage is TRBV12-3 or TRBV12-4 and J usage is TRBJ2-1, with 11 bases lining up with TRBD2. CDR3 length: 17 amino acids. J gave up 1 base and V 5 bases, and 7 bases lay outside the gene matches. In DNA form, the CDR3 reads TGTGCCAGCAGTGCGCTAGCGGGAGGCTTATCCTACAATGAGCAGTTCTTC. Its translation: CASSALAGGLSYNEQFF.

A few counts support this clonotype. This chain uses TRBV6-5 with TRBJ1-2, with TRBD1 identical over 7 bases. The CDR3 loop spans 18 amino acids. Germline V gives CDR1 MNHEY, CDR2 SVGAGI. The V segment lost 0 bases and the J segment 0 bases; nucleotides outside the gene matches: 10. CDR3 nucleotides: TGTGCCAGCAGTTACTCGAAAGGGGGCGTAAAAGCTAACTATGGCTACACCTTC. Its translation: CASSYSKGGVKANYGYTF.

The V call is TRBV4-3, the J call TRBJ2-3, with a possible D match to TRBD1 (6 bases). Between the trimmed V and J ends, which lost 4 bases and 1 base, there was a span of 12 bases. CDR1 is LGHNA and CDR2 is YSLEER in the germline V gene. CDR3 length: 15 amino acids. The CDR3 DNA follows: TGCGCCAGCAGCCTCGGGACACCTGGCACAGATACGCAGTATTTT. This encodes CASSLGTPGTDTQYF.

This chain links TRBV29-1 with TRBJ2-7, with 7 bases identical to TRBD1. With 4 bases clipped from V and 1 base from J, the junction kept 4 bases outside the gene matches. The germline gives CDR1 SQVTM, CDR2 ANQGSEA. The CDR3 extends over 13 amino acids. Here the CDR3 reads CSVVPGGSYEQYF. CDR3 sequence (DNA): TGCAGCGTTGTGCCAGGGGGATCCTACGAGCAGTACTTC.

The chain recombines TRBV28 with TRBJ2-3, with 11 bases aligning to TRBD2. Germline CDR1 reads MDHEN; CDR2 reads SYDVKM. V gave up 4 bases and J gave up 1 base; unmatched junction bases: 10. The CDR3 is 18 amino acids. In nucleotides, the CDR3 is TGTGCCAGCAGTTCTCCCTCCGCGGGACTAGCGGGCACAGATACGCAGTATTTT. Amino acid sequence: CASSSPSAGLAGTDTQYF. The entire variable domain, with the rest obtained from reference TRBV28 and TRBJ2-3, is as follows: DVKVTQSSRYLVKRTGEKVFLECVQDMDHENMFWYRQDPGLGLRLIYFSYDVKMKEKGDIPEGYSVSREKKERFSLILESASTNQTSMYLCASSSPSAGLAGTDTQYFGPGTRLTVL.

This clonotype has a handful of counts. The chain's CDR3 is CASGPPGLAGGGKETQYF. The CDR3 DNA follows: TGTGCTAGTGGTCCCCCGGGACTAGCGGGGGGCGGCAAAGAGACCCAGTACTTC. The chain recombines TRBV12-5 with TRBJ2-5, with 15 bases identical to TRBD2. There are 18 residues in the CDR3. Germline V CDR1 and CDR2: LGHNT, FRNRAP. The V segment lost 5 bases and the J segment 3 bases; nucleotides outside the gene matches: 10.

The rearrangement uses TRBV9 and TRBJ1-3, with a possible D match to TRBD1 (5 bases). The CDR3 length is 16 residues. The V gene lost 4 bases and the J gene lost 0 bases, with 14 bases spanning the gap. Germline CDR1 reads SGDLS; CDR2 reads YYNGEE. The CDR3 bases are TGTGCCAGCAGCCCCCGGGACTCCATCTCTGGAAACACCATATATTTT. Translating gives CASSPRDSISGNTIYF.

Only a few counts were recorded for this clonotype. The genes are TRBV11-2 and TRBJ2-5; D may be TRBD2 (6 bases). The CDR3 loop spans 17 amino acids. V lost 0 bases, J lost 2 bases, and 16 bases lay in between. Per germline, CDR1 SGHAT and CDR2 FQNNGV. Written as DNA, the CDR3 is TGTGCCAGCAGCTTAGATCTTTCTGCGGGGAAACAAGAGACCCAGTACTTC. Translating gives CASSLDLSAGKQETQYF.